This T cell receptor beta chain is from a study of T cells expressing NK-cell markers (TCRdb year 2020). Regarding the complete study: Eight or nine donors provided sorted CD3+CD56+NKG2C+, CD3+CD56+NKG2C- and CD3+CD56-NKG2C+ T-cell subsets, whose TCR beta-chain repertoires were profiled. The eight sequenced donors were randomly selected healthy volunteers, three men and five women. Among the eight sequenced donors, only one was HCMV-seronegative, while the other seven were HCMV-seropositive. Illumina HiSeq 2000/2500, MiSeq or NextSeq was used to sequence libraries as 2 x 150 bp reads.

Overall results and qualifications from the work: Whether the expanded NKG2C-expressing T cell clones were specific for HCMV antigens was left unclear. Those dominant clonotypes were again the most abundant among CD3+CD56-NKG2C+ cells in a handful of donors, at roughly 25-65%. In over five donors, the dominant CD3+CD56+NKG2C+ clonotypes were among the top 10 CD8+ clonotypes and accounted for about 1.0-7.5% of CD8+ T cells.

As to this clonotype: The target of this receptor is not known.

HCMV serostatus was determined by detecting HCMV-specific IgG in serum with a commercial ELISA kit. Ficoll density gradient centrifugation was used to isolate peripheral blood mononuclear cells from blood. From the germline V gene, CDR1 is SNHLY and CDR2 is FYNNEI. Counted from cysteine to phenylalanine, this CDR3 has 13 amino acids. No coding sequence is recorded. Sequencing was performed on an Illumina HiSeq 2000. 5'RACE template switching, by which a universal primer site and unique molecular identifiers were added, was used to make TCR beta cDNA libraries. Priming for cDNA synthesis came from the TCR beta constant segment, and two successive PCR amplification steps followed. The source study handled its data this way. MIGEC was used to demultiplex reads and group the reads by UMI, and MiTCR was used to assemble and quantify clonotypes. To exclude erroneous sequences, only TCR cDNA sequences supported by at least two reads were retained. The tcR package was used for downstream repertoire analysis, and clonotypes were matched between fractions using CDR3 nucleotide sequence together with V segment. VDJmatch was used to annotate antigen specificity against VDJdb, with one amino acid substitution allowed in CDR3. TCRdb reprocessed the reads, reporting each CDR3 protein sequence once and no DNA. Clone size and V and J calls follow TCRdb, not the original study. This sample's records show roughly 390,000 distinct CDR3 sequences. Under 6.5% of the sample rests with the top ten.

The chain employs TRBV2 and TRBJ1-2; the D call from TCRdb, TRBD1, cannot be confirmed without DNA. Input material: blood T cells: a sorted CD56 or NKG2C T cell subset, CD4+ or CD8+ T cells, or bulk PBMC T cells (not recorded which). The receptor's source is a man aged 18-75 years in good health. CDR3 loop: CASSEEGQSGYTF.